A single sample gave rise to the 5 T cell receptor beta chains below, sequenced in a study of blood T cell repertoires in COVID-19. The method was immunoSEQ multiplex PCR; TCRdb's version includes in-frame clones alone and lacks a portion of them. Counted here are 110,000 to 150,000 clones, around 87% occurring once; the ten biggest clones make up roughly 12%. The sequencing input was PBMCs or T cells enriched from blood (not recorded which). These receptors all stem from a man aged 55 to 69 who had recovered from COVID-19.

V gene TRBV30 combines with J gene TRBJ1-1; no definite D call. V lost 4 bases to trimming and J lost 5 bases, with 14 bases between them. Germline CDR1 and CDR2: GTSNPN and SVGIG (reference sequence). The CDR3 consists of 13 residues. Written as DNA, the CDR3 is TGTGCCTGGACCGAGCTGGGGAGGACTGAAGCTTTCTTT. Translating gives CAWTELGRTEAFF.

The chain has TRBV3-1 (or the pseudogene TRBV3-2) and TRBJ1-3; tentatively, D is TRBD1 (6 bases). In germline, CDR1 is LGHDT, CDR2 YNNKEL (reference sequence). V lost 1 base, J lost 5 bases, and 12 bases lay in between. The CDR3 loop spans 15 amino acids. The CDR3 here is CASSQGQDQRNTIYF. For the CDR3, the DNA is TGTGCCAGCAGCCAAGGACAGGACCAGAGAAACACCATATATTTT.

This clone came up a few times. This chain joins TRBV2 and TRBJ1-5, with D possibly being TRBD1 (6 bases). V was clipped by 2 bases and J by 2 bases, with 10 bases between them. The CDR3 loop spans 15 amino acids. CDR1 SNHLY and CDR2 FYNNEI come from the germline V gene. Here the CDR3 DNA reads TGTGCCAGCAGTGAACGGTCAGGGGGCAATCAGCCCCAGCATTTT. It specifies CASSERSGGNQPQHF. Supplemented by reference TRBV2 and TRBJ1-5, the full variable domain reads EPEVTQTPSHQVTQMGQEVILRCVPISNHLYFYWYRQILGQKVEFLVSFYNNEISEKSEIFDDQFSVERPDGSNFTLKIRSTKLEDSAMYFCASSERSGGNQPQHFGDGTRLSIL.

V and J are TRBV19 and TRBJ2-5; tentatively, D is TRBD1 (6 bases). This CDR3 contains 12 residues. The germline V gene encodes CDR1 LNHDA and CDR2 SQIVND (reference sequence). V was clipped by 10 bases and J by 4 bases, with 13 bases between them. This CDR3 is CATQGTTETQYF. In DNA, the CDR3 is TGTGCCACCCAGGGGACAACAGAGACCCAGTACTTC.

The DNA of the CDR3 is TGTGCCAGCTCACGTTATAGCTCCTATAATTCACCCCTCCACTTT. It codes for CASSRYSSYNSPLHF. The chain joins TRBV18 to TRBJ1-6; no firm D call. Germline assignment: CDR1 KGHSH and CDR2 LQKENI. The CDR3 length is 15 residues. The V end lost 4 bases, the J end lost 0 bases, and 7 bases lay between the germline ends. Combining the CDR3 with reference TRBV18 and TRBJ1-6 gives the whole variable domain NAGVMQNPRHLVRRRGQEARLRCSPMKGHSHVYWYRQLPEEGLKFMVYLQKENIIDESGMPKERFSAEFPKEGPSILRIQQVVRGDSAAYFCASSRYSSYNSPLHFGNGTRLTVT.